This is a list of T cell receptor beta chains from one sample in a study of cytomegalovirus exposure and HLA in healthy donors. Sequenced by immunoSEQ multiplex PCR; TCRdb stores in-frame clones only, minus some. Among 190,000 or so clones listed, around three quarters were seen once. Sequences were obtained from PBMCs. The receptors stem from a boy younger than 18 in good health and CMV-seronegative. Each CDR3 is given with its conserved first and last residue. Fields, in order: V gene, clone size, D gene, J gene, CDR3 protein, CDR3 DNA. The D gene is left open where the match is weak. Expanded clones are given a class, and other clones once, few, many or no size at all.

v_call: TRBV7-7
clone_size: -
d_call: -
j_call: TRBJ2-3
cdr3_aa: CASSLSDLTDTQYF
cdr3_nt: TGTGCTAGCAGCTTGAGCGACCTCACAGATACGCAGTATTTT

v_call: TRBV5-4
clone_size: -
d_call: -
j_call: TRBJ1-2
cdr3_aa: CASSGGGGYTF
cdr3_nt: TGTGCCAGCAGCGGGGGGGGCGGCTACACCTTC

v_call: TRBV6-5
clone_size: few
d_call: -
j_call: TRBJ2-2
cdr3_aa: CASSSGFGELFF
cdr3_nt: TGTGCCAGCAGTTCAGGTTTTGGGGAGCTGTTTTTT

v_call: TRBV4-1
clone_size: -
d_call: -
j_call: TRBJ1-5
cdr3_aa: CASSQGSQGNQPQHF
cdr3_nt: TGCGCCAGCAGCCAAGGATCGCAGGGGAATCAGCCCCAGCATTTT

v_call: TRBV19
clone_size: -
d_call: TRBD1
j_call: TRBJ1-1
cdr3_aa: CASSTPRQGGTEAFF
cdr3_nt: TGTGCCAGTAGTACCCCCAGACAGGGAGGCACTGAAGCTTTCTTT

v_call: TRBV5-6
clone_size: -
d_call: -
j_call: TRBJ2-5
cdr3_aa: CASSLDSQETQYF
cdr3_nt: TGTGCCAGCAGCTTGGACAGCCAAGAGACCCAGTACTTC

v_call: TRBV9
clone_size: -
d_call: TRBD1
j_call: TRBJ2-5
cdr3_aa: CASSVRTGVGETQYF
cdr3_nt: TGTGCCAGCAGCGTTAGGACAGGGGTTGGGGAGACCCAGTACTTC

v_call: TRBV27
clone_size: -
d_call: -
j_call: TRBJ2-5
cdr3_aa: CASAKFGVETQYF
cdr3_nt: TGTGCCAGCGCTAAGTTCGGAGTAGAGACCCAGTACTTC

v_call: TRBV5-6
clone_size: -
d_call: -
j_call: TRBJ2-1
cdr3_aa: CASSPNAWTVTYNEQFF
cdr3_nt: TGTGCCAGCAGCCCCAATGCCTGGACAGTAACTTACAATGAGCAGTTCTTC

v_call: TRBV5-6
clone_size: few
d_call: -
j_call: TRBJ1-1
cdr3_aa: CASSLLLGISGAEAFF
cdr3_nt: TGTGCCAGCAGCTTGTTGCTGGGGATTTCCGGGGCTGAAGCTTTCTTT

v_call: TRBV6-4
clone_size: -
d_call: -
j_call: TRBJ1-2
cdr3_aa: CASSELGDTRYGYTF
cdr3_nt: TGTGCCAGCAGTGAACTTGGGGACACCCGCTATGGCTACACCTTC

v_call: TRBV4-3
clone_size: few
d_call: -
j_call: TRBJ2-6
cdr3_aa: CASSQDSSSGANVLTF
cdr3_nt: TGCGCCAGCAGCCAAGACAGTTCCTCTGGGGCCAACGTCCTGACTTTC

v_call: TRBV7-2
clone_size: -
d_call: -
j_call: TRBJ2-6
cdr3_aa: CASSSLASGANVLTF
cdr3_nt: TGTGCCAGCAGCTCCCTAGCGTCTGGGGCCAACGTCCTGACTTTC

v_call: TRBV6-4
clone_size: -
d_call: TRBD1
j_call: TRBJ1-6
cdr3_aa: CASSDGQANSPLHF
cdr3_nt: TGTGCCAGCAGTGACGGACAGGCCAATTCACCCCTCCACTTT

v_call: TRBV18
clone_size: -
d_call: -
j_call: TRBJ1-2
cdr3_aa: CASSPGSGYTF
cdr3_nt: TGTGCCAGCTCACCGGGCTCAGGCTACACCTTC

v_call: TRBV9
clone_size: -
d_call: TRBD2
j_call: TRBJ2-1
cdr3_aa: CASSVEGWGLGSYNEQFF
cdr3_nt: TGTGCCAGCAGCGTAGAGGGATGGGGACTAGGCTCCTACAATGAGCAGTTCTTC

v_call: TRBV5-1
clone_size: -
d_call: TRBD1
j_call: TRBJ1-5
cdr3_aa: CASSLSGQGGNQPQHF
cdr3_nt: TGCGCCAGCAGCTTGTCGGGACAGGGCGGCAATCAGCCCCAGCATTTT

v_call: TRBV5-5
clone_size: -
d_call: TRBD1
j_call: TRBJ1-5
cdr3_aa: CASSLTGGNQPQHF
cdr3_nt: TGTGCCAGCAGCTTGACAGGGGGCAATCAGCCCCAGCATTTT

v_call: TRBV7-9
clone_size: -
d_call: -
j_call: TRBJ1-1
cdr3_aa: CASSFGDGGNTEAFF
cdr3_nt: TGTGCCAGCAGCTTTGGGGATGGAGGGAACACTGAAGCTTTCTTT

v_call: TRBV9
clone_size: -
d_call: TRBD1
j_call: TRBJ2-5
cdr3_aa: CASSTGQGGQETQYF
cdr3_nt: TGTGCCAGCAGCACAGGACAGGGTGGCCAAGAGACCCAGTACTTC

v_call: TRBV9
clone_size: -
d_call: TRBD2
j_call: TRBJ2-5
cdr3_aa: CASSVRASGEETQYF
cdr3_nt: TGTGCCAGCAGCGTAAGGGCTAGCGGCGAAGAGACCCAGTACTTC

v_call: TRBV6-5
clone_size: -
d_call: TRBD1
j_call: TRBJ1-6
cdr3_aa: CASSYSRTGNSPLHF
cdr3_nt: TGTGCCAGCAGTTACTCGCGGACAGGGAATTCACCCCTCCACTTT

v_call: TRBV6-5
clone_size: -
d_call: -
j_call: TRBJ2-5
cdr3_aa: CASSLSGPYQETQYF
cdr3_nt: TGTGCCAGCAGCCTCAGCGGGCCGTACCAAGAGACCCAGTACTTC

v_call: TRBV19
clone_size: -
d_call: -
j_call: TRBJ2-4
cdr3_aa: CASSSQDSKNIQYF
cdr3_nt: TGTGCCAGTAGTTCACAGGATTCCAAAAACATTCAGTACTTC

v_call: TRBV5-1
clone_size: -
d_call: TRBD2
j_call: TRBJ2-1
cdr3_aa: CASSFTALAGGSSNEQFF
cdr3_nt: TGCGCCAGCAGTTTTACCGCACTAGCGGGGGGCAGTAGTAATGAGCAGTTCTTC

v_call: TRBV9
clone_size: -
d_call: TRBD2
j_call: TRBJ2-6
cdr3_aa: CASSPDLRRGNSGANVLTF
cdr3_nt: TGTGCCAGCAGCCCCGACCTTAGGCGGGGGAACTCTGGGGCCAACGTCCTGACTTTC

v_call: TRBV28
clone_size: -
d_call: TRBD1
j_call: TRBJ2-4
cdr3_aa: CASSGTGIAKNIQYF
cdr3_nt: TGTGCCAGCAGCGGGACAGGGATAGCCAAAAACATTCAGTACTTC

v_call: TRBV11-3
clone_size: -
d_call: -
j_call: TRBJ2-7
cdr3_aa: CASSLVGGLFGESSYEQYF
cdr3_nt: TGTGCCAGCAGCTTGGTTGGCGGTCTTTTTGGGGAGAGCTCCTACGAGCAGTACTTC

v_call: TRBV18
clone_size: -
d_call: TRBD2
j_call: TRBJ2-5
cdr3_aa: CASSPWTSGGASETQYF
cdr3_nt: TGTGCCAGCTCACCATGGACTAGCGGGGGGGCCTCGGAGACCCAGTACTTC

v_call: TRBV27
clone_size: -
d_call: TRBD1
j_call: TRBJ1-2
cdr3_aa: CASSLSGTGGANGYTF
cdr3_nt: TGTGCCAGCAGTTTATCGGGGACAGGGGGCGCAAATGGCTACACCTTC

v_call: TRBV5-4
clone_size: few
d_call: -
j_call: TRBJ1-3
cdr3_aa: CASSLDSGGNTIYF
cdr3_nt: TGTGCCAGCAGCTTGGATTCCGGGGGAAACACCATATATTTT

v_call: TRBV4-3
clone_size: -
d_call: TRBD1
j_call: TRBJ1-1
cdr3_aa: CASSQEGGQFNTEAFF
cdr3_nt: TGCGCCAGCAGCCAAGAAGGGGGACAGTTTAACACTGAAGCTTTCTTT

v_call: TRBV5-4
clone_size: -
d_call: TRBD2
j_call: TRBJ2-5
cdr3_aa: CASSLGGILAGLQETQYF
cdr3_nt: TGTGCCAGCAGCTTGGGGGGGATACTAGCGGGCCTCCAAGAGACCCAGTACTTC

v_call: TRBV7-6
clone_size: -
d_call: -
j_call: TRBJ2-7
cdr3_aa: CASSSLAFGSPSPSEQYF
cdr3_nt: TGTGCCAGCAGCTCACTCGCGTTCGGGTCTCCCAGTCCGTCAGAGCAGTACTTC

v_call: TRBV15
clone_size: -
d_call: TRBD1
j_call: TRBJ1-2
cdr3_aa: CATSNPGQGNGYTF
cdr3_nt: TGTGCCACCAGCAACCCGGGACAGGGGAACGGCTACACCTTC

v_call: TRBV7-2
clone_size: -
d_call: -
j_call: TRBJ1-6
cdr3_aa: CASSLGSGPLHF
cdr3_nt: TGTGCCAGCAGCTTAGGGAGTGGGCCCCTCCACTTT

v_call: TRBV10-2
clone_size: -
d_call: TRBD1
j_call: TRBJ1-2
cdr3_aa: CASSENRGYGYTF
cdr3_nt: TGCGCCAGCAGTGAAAACAGGGGCTATGGCTACACCTTC

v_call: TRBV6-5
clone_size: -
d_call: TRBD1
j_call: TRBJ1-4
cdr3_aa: CASSYTGQHEKLFF
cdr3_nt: TGTGCCAGCAGTTACACGGGACAGCATGAAAAACTGTTTTTT

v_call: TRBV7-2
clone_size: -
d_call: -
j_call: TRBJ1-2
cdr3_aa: CASSLVRAEIYGYTF
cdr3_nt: TGTGCCAGCAGCTTAGTTCGCGCGGAGATTTATGGCTACACCTTC

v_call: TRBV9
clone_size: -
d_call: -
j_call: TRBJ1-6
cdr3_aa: CASSVSVVDSPLHF
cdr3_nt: TGTGCCAGCAGCGTATCGGTGGTGGATTCACCCCTCCACTTT

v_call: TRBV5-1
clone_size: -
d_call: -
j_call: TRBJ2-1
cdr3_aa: CASSTRGNNEQFF
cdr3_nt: TGCGCCAGCAGCACTCGGGGTAACAATGAGCAGTTCTTC

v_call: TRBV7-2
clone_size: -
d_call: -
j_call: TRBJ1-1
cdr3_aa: CASSQLTGVNTEAFF
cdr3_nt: TGTGCCAGCAGCCAGTTAACGGGGGTAAACACTGAAGCTTTCTTT

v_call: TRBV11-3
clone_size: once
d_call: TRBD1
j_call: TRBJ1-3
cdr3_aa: CASSPRQGAGNTIYF
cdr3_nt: TGTGCCAGCAGCCCCCGACAGGGGGCCGGAAACACCATATATTTT

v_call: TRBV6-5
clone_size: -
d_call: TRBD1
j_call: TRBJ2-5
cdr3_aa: CASSPGTAHLGTQYF
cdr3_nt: TGTGCCAGCAGTCCCGGGACAGCGCACCTCGGGACCCAGTACTTC

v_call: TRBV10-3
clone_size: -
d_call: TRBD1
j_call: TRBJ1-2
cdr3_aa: CAISRTGERNGYTF
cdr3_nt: TGTGCCATCAGTCGGACAGGGGAGAGGAATGGCTACACCTTC

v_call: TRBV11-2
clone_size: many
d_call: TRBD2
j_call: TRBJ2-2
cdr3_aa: CASSFPGLAGAGELFF
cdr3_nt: TGTGCCAGCAGCTTCCCCGGACTAGCGGGGGCCGGGGAGCTGTTTTTT

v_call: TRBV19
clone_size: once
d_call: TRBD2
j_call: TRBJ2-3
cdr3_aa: CASTTSGRDTQYF
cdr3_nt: TGTGCCAGTACCACTAGCGGGAGAGATACGCAGTATTTT